The present T cell receptor (beta chain) was sequenced within a study of metastatic and nonmetastatic thyroid tumors. Authors' data handling: A classifier for distant metastasis in papillary thyroid cancer was constructed using CDR3 differences observed across clinicopathological groups. Via MiXCR, TCRdb re-called the PCR reads. These V and J calls rely on TCRdb rather than the paper's analysis. The table has 15,000 to 25,000 clones, 20% to 30% seen once. V lost 2 bases and J lost 0, with 4 bases in between. This CDR3 spans 14 amino acids. Thyroid surgery took place with no prior treatment in any patient. This clone was found many times.

This sequence was found in a male donor with papillary thyroid cancer or a benign thyroid nodule (not recorded which). Some clones in this sample may be carry-over from other donors' samples. Input material: blood. The V call is TRBV12-3 or TRBV12-4, the J call TRBJ1-4; D not certain. The CDR3 DNA reads TGTGCCAGCAGTTTAAGTTCAACTAATGAAAAACTGTTTTTT. This translates into CASSLSSTNEKLFF.